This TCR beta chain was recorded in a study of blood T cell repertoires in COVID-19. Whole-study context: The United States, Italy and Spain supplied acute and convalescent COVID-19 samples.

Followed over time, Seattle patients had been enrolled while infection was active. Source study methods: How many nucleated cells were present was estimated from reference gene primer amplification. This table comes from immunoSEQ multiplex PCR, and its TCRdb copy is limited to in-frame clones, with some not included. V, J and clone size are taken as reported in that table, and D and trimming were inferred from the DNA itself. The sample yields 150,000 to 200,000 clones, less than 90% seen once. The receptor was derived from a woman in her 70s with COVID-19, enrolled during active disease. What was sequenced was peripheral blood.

In DNA form, the CDR3 reads TGTGCCAGCAGCGTAGACGTGGGGGCCACAGATACGCAGTATTTT. This sequence encodes CASSVDVGATDTQYF. This rearrangement joins TRBV9 to TRBJ2-3; perhaps TRBD1 as D (6 bases). Germline V lookup: CDR1 SGDLS, CDR2 YYNGEE. Trimming removed 0 bases at V and 2 bases at J, with 10 bases between. The CDR3 is 15 amino acids.